This T cell receptor beta chain is from a study of PD-L1 blockade in urothelial cancer. The overall study: Atezolizumab was started by patients at some point between 2014 and 2016 at 1,200 mg intravenously every 3 weeks. In the patient group, about 90% of the roughly 29 were males with bladder-origin urothelial cancer. Blood analysis occurred 3 weeks (second dose) and 6 weeks after treatment start. Patients' histories included 0 to 3 prior chemotherapy regimens.

Time point in this sample: pretreatment peripheral blood. This table comes from immunoSEQ multiplex PCR, and its TCRdb copy is limited to in-frame clones, with some not included. The sample yields more than 75,000 clones, around 83% seen once. The source was PBMCs, collected around atezolizumab (anti-PD-L1) treatment. The receptor was derived from a man aged 60 to 69 with urothelial cancer.

CDR3 amino acids: CAWSVGGGDTQYF. In DNA, the CDR3 is TGTGCCTGGAGTGTAGGGGGTGGAGATACGCAGTATTTT. This chain links TRBV30 with TRBJ2-3, with D perhaps matching TRBD1 (6 bases). The CDR3 is 13 amino acids. The V end was cut by 0 bases, the J end by 5 bases, with 9 bases between. The germline V gene encodes CDR1 GTSNPN and CDR2 SVGIG (reference sequence).